The clone carrying this T cell receptor beta chain was found many times. This sample stems from a study of identifying expanded T cells in peripheral blood. The method was immunoSEQ multiplex PCR; TCRdb's version includes in-frame clones alone and lacks a portion of them. The data hold 81,000 or so clones, with 80% to 85% observed a single time. This receptor was obtained from a person aged 18-70 years in good health. Source material: blood.

Written as DNA, the CDR3 is TGTGCCTGGCACCGGACGGAGAACACTGAAGCTTTCTTT. It translates to CAWHRTENTEAFF. This chain uses TRBV30 with TRBJ1-1; D call uncertain. Trimming took off 5 bases at V and 1 base at J, with 11 bases between the two ends. Per the germline V gene, CDR1 is GTSNPN and CDR2 is SVGIG (reference sequence). CDR3 length: 13 residues.